The present T cell receptor (beta chain) was sequenced within a study of T cells in localized non-small cell lung cancer. Findings and limits, study-wide: Adjacent lung had a median 57 of the 100 largest tumor clones. Investigators sequenced only a single tumor region, leaving heterogeneity possible.

On this clone itself: The target antigen is unknown.

Clones were sequenced by immunoSEQ multiplex PCR, and TCRdb holds only the in-frame ones, with some missing. The data hold tens of thousands of clones, with around 83% observed a single time. The receptor was derived from a female donor older than 55 with stage II squamous cell lung carcinoma. The sequencing used peripheral blood, collected before any cancer treatment.

CDR3 nucleotide sequence: TGTGCCATCAGCGGGACAGGGGGTGAAAAACTGTTTTTT. It specifies CAISGTGGEKLFF. V is TRBV10-3 and J is TRBJ1-4, with 11 bases that match TRBD1. This CDR3 is built from 13 residues. Germline CDR1 ENHRY, CDR2 SYGVKD. Trimming removed 6 bases from V and 7 bases from J; junction bases left unmatched: 1.